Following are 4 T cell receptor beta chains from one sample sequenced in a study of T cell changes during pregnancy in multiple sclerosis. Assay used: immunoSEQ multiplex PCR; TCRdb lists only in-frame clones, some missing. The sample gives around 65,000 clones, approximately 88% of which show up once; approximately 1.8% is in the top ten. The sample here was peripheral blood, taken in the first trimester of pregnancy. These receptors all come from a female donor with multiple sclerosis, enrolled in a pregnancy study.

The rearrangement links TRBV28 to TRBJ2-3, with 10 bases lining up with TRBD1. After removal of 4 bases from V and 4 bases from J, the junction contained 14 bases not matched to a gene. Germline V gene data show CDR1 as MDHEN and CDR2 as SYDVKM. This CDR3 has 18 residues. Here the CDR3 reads CASSSNSGTGVQADTQYF. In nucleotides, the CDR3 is TGTGCCAGCAGTTCAAACTCCGGGACAGGGGTGCAGGCAGATACGCAGTATTTT.

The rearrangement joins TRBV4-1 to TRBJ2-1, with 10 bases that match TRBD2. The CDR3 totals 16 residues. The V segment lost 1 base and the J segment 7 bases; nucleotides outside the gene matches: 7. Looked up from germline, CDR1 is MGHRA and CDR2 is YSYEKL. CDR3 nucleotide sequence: TGCGCCAGCAGCCAAGTCTCTAGCGGGAGTCTTAATGAGCAGTTCTTC. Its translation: CASSQVSSGSLNEQFF.

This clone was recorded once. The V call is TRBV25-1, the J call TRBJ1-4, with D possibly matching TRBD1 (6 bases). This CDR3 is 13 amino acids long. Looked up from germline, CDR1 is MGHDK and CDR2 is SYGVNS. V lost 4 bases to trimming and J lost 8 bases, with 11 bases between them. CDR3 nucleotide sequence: TGTGCCAGCAGTGTACAGGGAAGGGAAAAACTGTTTTTT. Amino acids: CASSVQGREKLFF.

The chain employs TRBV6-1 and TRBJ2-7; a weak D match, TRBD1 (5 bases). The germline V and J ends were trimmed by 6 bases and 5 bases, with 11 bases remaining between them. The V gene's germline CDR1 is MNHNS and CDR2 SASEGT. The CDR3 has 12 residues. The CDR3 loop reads CASRIAGNEQYF. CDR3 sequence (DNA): TGTGCCAGCAGGATAGCAGGGAACGAGCAGTACTTC.